This TCR beta chain was recorded in a study of Ad26.COV2.S vaccination and SARS-CoV-2 variants. Study-level results: There was reportedly substantial breadth in spike-specific CD8+ and CD4+ T cell responses after vaccination. Higher spike-specific TCR breadth was found in vaccine recipients than in placebo recipients.

Note on this clone: As yet, its antigen is unknown.

Clones were sequenced by immunoSEQ multiplex PCR, and TCRdb holds only the in-frame ones, with some missing. The sample includes a few hundred thousand clones, 88% of them seen just once. Between the trimmed V and J ends, which lost 5 bases and 8 bases, there was a span of 13 bases. CDR3 length: 12 amino acids. CDR1 SGHRS and CDR2 YFSETQ come from the germline V gene. Noted treatment: 15 to 20 received Ad26.COV2.S at low or high dose, single or two shots; roughly five received placebo; per-sample allocation not given. The study sampled participants on day 63 after the first vaccine or placebo injection.

This chain connects TRBV5-1 to TRBJ1-2; D unclear. The sample in question was peripheral blood, obtained in a trial of Ad26.COV2.S vaccine versus placebo. This receptor was obtained from a person aged 18 to 65 who received the Ad26.COV2.S COVID-19 vaccine or a placebo. The CDR3 loop reads CASRPHGSGYTF. CDR3 coding DNA: TGCGCCAGCAGGCCACATGGAAGCGGCTACACCTTC.